The rows below give T cell receptor beta chains drawn from one sample of a study of CD8 T cells in ankylosing spondylitis. TCRdb re-analysed the 5' RACE reads in MiXCR, keeping a single row per CDR3 protein. The top ten clones hold under 20% of a sample with under 850,000 distinct CDR3 sequences, over 15% of them seen once. The sequenced sample consisted of blood, either unsorted or a sorted T cell fraction (not recorded which). These receptor sequences come from a male donor with ankylosing spondylitis. Both conserved end residues are part of each CDR3. Each record gives: V gene, D gene, clone size, J gene, CDR3 protein, CDR3 DNA. D genes are given only for firm matches. Clone size, where shown, is once, few, many, or a class for clones that have expanded.

TRBV6-5	NA	few	TRBJ1-2	CASSYDRSYGYTF	TGTGCCAGCAGTTATGACAGAAGCTATGGCTACACCTTC
TRBV20-1	NA	many	TRBJ2-5	CSASPGTETQYF	TGCAGTGCTAGCCCCGGGACGGAGACCCAGTACTTC
TRBV11-2	NA	few	TRBJ1-3	CASTRSRDTIYF	TGTGCCAGCACGCGATCCCGGGACACCATATATTTT
TRBV6-2/TRBV6-3	TRBD2	few	TRBJ2-1	CASSRTSRSFNEQFF	TGTGCCAGCAGTCGGACTAGCCGGTCGTTCAATGAGCAGTTCTTC
TRBV6-5	NA	NA	TRBJ1-5	CASSHQGQPQHF	TGTGCCAGCAGCCATCAGGGTCAGCCCCAGCATTTT
TRBV7-3	NA	few	TRBJ2-7	CASRWRSYEQYF	TGTGCCAGCCGTTGGAGGTCCTACGAGCAGTACTTC
TRBV2	NA	few	TRBJ1-1	CASTVDRINTEAFF	TGTGCCAGCACTGTAGACAGGATTAACACTGAAGCTTTCTTT
TRBV10-3	TRBD2	NA	TRBJ2-3	CAISEPGTSGGITQYF	TGTGCCATCAGTGAGCCCGGGACTAGCGGGGGTATTACGCAGTATTTT
TRBV3-1	NA	few	TRBJ1-1	CASSQDSENTEAFF	TGTGCCAGCAGCCAAGATTCGGAGAACACTGAAGCTTTCTTT
TRBV5-4	TRBD2	NA	TRBJ2-1	CASSLGVGGAYNEQFF	TGTGCCAGCAGCTTGGGAGTCGGGGGGGCATACAATGAGCAGTTCTTC
TRBV4-3	NA	few	TRBJ1-3	CASSQERGSGNTIYF	TGCGCCAGCAGCCAAGAGAGGGGTTCTGGAAACACCATATATTTT
TRBV28	NA	few	TRBJ2-1	CASRKSGTQGNEQFF	TGTGCCAGCAGAAAGAGCGGGACTCAGGGGAATGAGCAGTTCTTC
TRBV15	NA	NA	TRBJ2-3	CATSTGRNTQYF	TGTGCCACCAGCACGGGCAGAAATACGCAGTATTTT
TRBV12-3/TRBV12-4	NA	NA	TRBJ2-5	CASSPYGGPRETQYF	TGTGCCAGCAGCCCCTACGGGGGGCCGCGTGAGACCCAGTACTTC
TRBV5-6	TRBD1	few	TRBJ1-6	CASSYGTVESPLHF	TGTGCCAGCAGCTACGGGACAGTAGAATCACCCCTCCACTTT
TRBV4-1	NA	few	TRBJ2-3	CASSPRDTNTDTQYF	TGCGCCAGCAGCCCCCGGGACACGAACACAGATACGCAGTATTTT
TRBV24-1	TRBD1	NA	TRBJ2-5	CATSDPGQFQETQYF	TGTGCCACCAGTGACCCGGGACAGTTCCAAGAGACCCAGTACTTC
TRBV25-1	NA	NA	TRBJ1-1	CASKGGGYVVGGDTEAFF	TGTGCCAGCAAGGGAGGTGGATACGTGGTAGGGGGAGACACTGAAGCTTTCTTT
TRBV6-2/TRBV6-3	NA	NA	TRBJ2-5	CASLEQGQETQYF	TGTGCCAGCCTAGAGCAGGGTCAAGAGACCCAGTACTTC
TRBV28	TRBD1	NA	TRBJ1-5	CASSLGQAGGNQPQHF	TGTGCCAGCAGTTTGGGACAGGCGGGGGGCAATCAGCCCCAGCATTTT
TRBV10-3	NA	few	TRBJ2-7	CAISGEFSYEQYF	TGTGCCATCAGTGGGGAGTTTAGCTACGAGCAGTACTTC
TRBV11-2	NA	NA	TRBJ2-7	CASSFEGFSSYEQYF	TGTGCCAGCAGCTTTGAAGGTTTTTCCTCCTACGAGCAGTACTTC
TRBV10-2	NA	few	TRBJ2-1	CASRITTYGEQFF	TGCGCCAGCAGGATCACCACTTACGGGGAGCAGTTCTTC
TRBV30	NA	few	TRBJ1-2	CAWSATVLDGYTF	TGTGCCTGGAGTGCGACCGTGCTGGACGGCTACACCTTC
TRBV3-1	NA	many	TRBJ2-3	CASSQALNTDTQYF	TGTGCCAGCAGCCAAGCCTTAAACACAGATACGCAGTATTTT
TRBV4-3	NA	few	TRBJ2-7	CASSQGYRNYEQYF	TGCGCCAGCAGCCAAGGTTACAGAAATTACGAGCAGTACTTC
TRBV5-1	NA	few	TRBJ2-1	CASSFVGVEQFF	TGCGCCAGCAGCTTTGTAGGGGTTGAGCAGTTCTTC
TRBV11-1	NA	NA	TRBJ1-2	CASSPQGHQGRSNYGYTF	TGTGCCAGCAGCCCCCAAGGCCACCAGGGTAGGAGTAACTATGGCTACACCTTC
TRBV5-1	NA	few	TRBJ2-5	CASSLAGTRLETQYF	TGCGCCAGCAGCTTGGCCGGCACCCGACTAGAGACCCAGTACTTC
TRBV10-3	NA	many	TRBJ2-5	CAISQGLEETQYF	TGTGCCATCAGCCAAGGGTTGGAGGAGACCCAGTACTTC
TRBV7-2	NA	few	TRBJ2-7	CASSDDRLYEQYF	TGTGCCAGCAGCGACGACAGACTCTACGAGCAGTACTTC
TRBV7-3	NA	few	TRBJ2-3	CASSPAGSEGNTQYF	TGTGCCAGCAGCCCAGCCGGTTCCGAGGGGAATACGCAGTATTTT
TRBV25-1	NA	NA	TRBJ2-1	CASSEGRGILVNEQFF	TGTGCCAGCAGTGAAGGTAGGGGGATTCTGGTCAATGAGCAGTTCTTC
TRBV16	TRBD1	once	TRBJ1-1	CASSSQGAGESEAFF	TGTGCCAGCAGCTCTCAGGGGGCTGGAGAGTCTGAAGCTTTCTTT
TRBV12-3/TRBV12-4	NA	few	TRBJ1-1	CASSKTGMGGTEAFF	TGTGCCAGCAGTAAGACCGGAATGGGGGGCACTGAAGCTTTCTTT
TRBV27	TRBD1	few	TRBJ1-2	CASSSGQGLRGYTF	TGTGCCAGCAGTTCCGGACAGGGACTAAGGGGCTACACCTTC
TRBV7-9	NA	NA	TRBJ1-4	CASRGVTNEKLFF	TGTGCCAGCCGAGGGGTCACTAATGAAAAACTGTTTTTT
TRBV12-3/TRBV12-4	TRBD1	many	TRBJ1-2	CASRRQGPYGYTF	TGTGCCAGCAGGCGACAGGGACCCTATGGCTACACCTTC
TRBV5-1	TRBD2	once	TRBJ2-4	CASSSVAGLAKNIQYF	TGCGCCAGCAGCTCCGTAGCGGGTCTAGCCAAAAACATTCAGTACTTC
TRBV4-2	TRBD2	NA	TRBJ2-7	CASSQVAAGGQIGYEQYF	TGTGCCAGCAGCCAAGTCGCGGCGGGGGGGCAGATAGGCTACGAGCAGTACTTC
TRBV18	NA	NA	TRBJ1-1	CAAGLEKNTEAFF	TGTGCCGCAGGGCTGGAAAAGAACACTGAAGCTTTCTTT
TRBV5-1	NA	NA	TRBJ2-7	CASSTEMNYEQYF	TGCGCCAGCAGCACCGAGATGAACTACGAGCAGTACTTC
TRBV9	TRBD2	NA	TRBJ2-2	CASSVVPLAGAANTGELFF	TGTGCCAGCAGCGTAGTACCCCTAGCGGGGGCTGCGAACACCGGGGAGCTGTTTTTT
TRBV6-5	TRBD2	NA	TRBJ2-2	CASSYSEASGSDDTGELFF	TGTGCCAGCAGTTACTCTGAGGCTAGCGGGAGCGACGACACCGGGGAGCTGTTTTTT
TRBV18	TRBD2	many	TRBJ2-2	CASSWRGGTNTGELFF	TGTGCCAGCTCATGGCGCGGGGGAACGAACACCGGGGAGCTGTTTTTT
TRBV6-5	NA	NA	TRBJ2-7	CASSRGHYEQYF	TGTGCCAGCAGCCGGGGGCACTACGAGCAGTACTTC
TRBV7-8	TRBD1	NA	TRBJ2-7	CASSLARGQIYEQYF	TGTGCCAGCAGCTTAGCCCGGGGACAGATCTACGAGCAGTACTTC
TRBV24-1	NA	few	TRBJ2-3	CATADWTGTQYF	TGTGCCACCGCTGACTGGACTGGTACGCAGTATTTT
TRBV28	NA	many	TRBJ1-3	CASRPQGSGNTIYF	TGTGCCAGCAGACCCCAGGGGTCTGGAAACACCATATATTTT
TRBV6-2/TRBV6-3	TRBD2	NA	TRBJ2-3	CASNRPGGSTDTQYF	TGTGCCAGCAACCGACCGGGAGGGTCCACAGATACGCAGTATTTT
TRBV2	NA	NA	TRBJ1-1	CASSLDPKTEAFF	TGTGCCAGCAGCCTAGATCCAAAAACTGAAGCTTTCTTT
TRBV7-9	TRBD2	few	TRBJ2-1	CASSLGLAGADEQFF	TGTGCCAGCAGCTTGGGACTAGCGGGAGCGGATGAGCAGTTCTTC
TRBV11-1	TRBD2	NA	TRBJ2-1	CASSLTVTSGTGYNEQFF	TGTGCCAGCAGCTTAACGGTTACGAGCGGGACGGGGTACAATGAGCAGTTCTTC
TRBV27	NA	NA	TRBJ2-1	CASSHKGGYEQFF	TGTGCCAGCAGTCACAAGGGTGGCTATGAGCAGTTCTTC
TRBV27	TRBD1	NA	TRBJ2-1	CASRRDRGKYNEQFF	TGTGCCAGCCGCCGCGACAGGGGGAAGTACAATGAGCAGTTCTTC
TRBV29-1	NA	many	TRBJ1-1	CSVEAENTEAFF	TGCAGCGTTGAAGCAGAGAACACTGAAGCTTTCTTT
TRBV7-9	NA	NA	TRBJ2-1	CASSLFSNEQFF	TGTGCCAGCAGCTTATTCAGCAATGAGCAGTTCTTC
TRBV27	TRBD1	few	TRBJ1-2	CASSSSGQGGGYTF	TGTGCCAGCAGTTCCTCGGGACAGGGGGGTGGCTACACCTTC
TRBV5-1	NA	few	TRBJ1-1	CASSLEVGEAFF	TGCGCCAGCAGCTTGGAGGTGGGTGAAGCTTTCTTT
TRBV6-4	NA	NA	TRBJ2-1	CASSDSGGEQFF	TGTGCCAGCAGTGACTCAGGGGGTGAGCAGTTCTTC